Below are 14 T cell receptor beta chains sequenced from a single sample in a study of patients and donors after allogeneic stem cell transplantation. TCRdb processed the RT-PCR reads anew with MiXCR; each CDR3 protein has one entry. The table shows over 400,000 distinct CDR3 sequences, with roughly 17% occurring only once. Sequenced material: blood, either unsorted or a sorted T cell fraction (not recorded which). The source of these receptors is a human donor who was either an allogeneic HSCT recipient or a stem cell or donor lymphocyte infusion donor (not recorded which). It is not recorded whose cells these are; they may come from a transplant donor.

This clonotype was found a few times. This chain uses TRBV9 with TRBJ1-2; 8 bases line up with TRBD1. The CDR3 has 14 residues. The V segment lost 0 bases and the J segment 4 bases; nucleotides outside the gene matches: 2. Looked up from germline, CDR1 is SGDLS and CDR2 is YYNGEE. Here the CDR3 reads CASSVDGTGYGYTF. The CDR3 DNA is TGTGCCAGCAGCGTAGACGGGACAGGCTATGGCTACACCTTC.

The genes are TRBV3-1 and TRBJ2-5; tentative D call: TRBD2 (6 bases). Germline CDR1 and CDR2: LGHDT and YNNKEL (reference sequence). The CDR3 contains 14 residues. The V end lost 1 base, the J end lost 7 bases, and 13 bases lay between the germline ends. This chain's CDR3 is CASSQAGLLGTQYF. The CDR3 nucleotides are TGTGCCAGCAGCCAAGCGGGACTCCTGGGGACCCAGTACTTC.

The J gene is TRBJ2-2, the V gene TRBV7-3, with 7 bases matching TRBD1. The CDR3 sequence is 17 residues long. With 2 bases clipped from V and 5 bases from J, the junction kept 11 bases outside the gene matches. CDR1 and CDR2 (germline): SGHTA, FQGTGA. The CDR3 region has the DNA TGTGCCAGCAGCTTACGAGTCACACAGGGGACGACCGGGGAGCTGTTTTTT. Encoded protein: CASSLRVTQGTTGELFF.

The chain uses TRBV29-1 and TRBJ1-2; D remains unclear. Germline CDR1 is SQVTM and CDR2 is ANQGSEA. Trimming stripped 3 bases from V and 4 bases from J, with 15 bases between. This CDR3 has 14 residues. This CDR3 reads CSVDTRRTGYGYTF. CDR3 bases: TGCAGCGTTGACACAAGACGGACCGGCTATGGCTACACCTTC.

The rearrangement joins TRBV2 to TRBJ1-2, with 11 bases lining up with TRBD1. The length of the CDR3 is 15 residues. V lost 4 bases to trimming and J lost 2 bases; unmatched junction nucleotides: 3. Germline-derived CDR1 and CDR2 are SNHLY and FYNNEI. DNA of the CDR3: TGTGCCAGCAGTGGGACAGGGGGCGTCAACTATGGCTACACCTTC. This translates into CASSGTGGVNYGYTF.

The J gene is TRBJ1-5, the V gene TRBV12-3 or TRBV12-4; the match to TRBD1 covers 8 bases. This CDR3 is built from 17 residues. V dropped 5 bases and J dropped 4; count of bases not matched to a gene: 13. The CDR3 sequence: CASSPRGPGAGNQPQHF. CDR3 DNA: TGTGCCAGCAGTCCCAGGGGGCCTGGGGCTGGGAATCAGCCCCAGCATTTT.

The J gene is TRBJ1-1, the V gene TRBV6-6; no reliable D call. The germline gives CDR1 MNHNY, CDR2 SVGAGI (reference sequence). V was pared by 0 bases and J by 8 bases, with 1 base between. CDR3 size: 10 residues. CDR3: CASSYSEAFF. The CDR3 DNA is TGTGCCAGCAGTTACTCGGAAGCTTTCTTT.

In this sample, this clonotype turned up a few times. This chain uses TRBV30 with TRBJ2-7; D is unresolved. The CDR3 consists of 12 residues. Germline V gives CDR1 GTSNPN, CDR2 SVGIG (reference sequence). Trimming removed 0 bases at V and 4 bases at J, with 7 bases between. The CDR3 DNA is TGTGCCTGGAGTGTATCCTTGTACGAGCAGTACTTC. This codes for CAWSVSLYEQYF.

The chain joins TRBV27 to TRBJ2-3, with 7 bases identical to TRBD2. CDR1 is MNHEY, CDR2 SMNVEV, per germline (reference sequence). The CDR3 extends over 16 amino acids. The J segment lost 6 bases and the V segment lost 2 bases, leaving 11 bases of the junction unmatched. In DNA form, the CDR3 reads TGTGCCAGCAGTTTAGGACTAGAACATAGCGGGGATACGCAGTATTTT. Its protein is CASSLGLEHSGDTQYF.

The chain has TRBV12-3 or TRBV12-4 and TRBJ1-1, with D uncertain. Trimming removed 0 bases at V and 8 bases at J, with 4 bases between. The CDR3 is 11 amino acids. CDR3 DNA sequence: TGTGCCAGCAGTTTAGCGGGGGAAGCTTTCTTT. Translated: CASSLAGEAFF.

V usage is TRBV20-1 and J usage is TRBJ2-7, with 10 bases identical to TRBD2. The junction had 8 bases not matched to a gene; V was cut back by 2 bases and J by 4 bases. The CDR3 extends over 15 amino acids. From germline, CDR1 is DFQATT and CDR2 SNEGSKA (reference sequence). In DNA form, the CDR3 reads TGCAGTGCTAGACGCCTAGCGGGAGATCCTTACGAGCAGTACTTC. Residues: CSARRLAGDPYEQYF.

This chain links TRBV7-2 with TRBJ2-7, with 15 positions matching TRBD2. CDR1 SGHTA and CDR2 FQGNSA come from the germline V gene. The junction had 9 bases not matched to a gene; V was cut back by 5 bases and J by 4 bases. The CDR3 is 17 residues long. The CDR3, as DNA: TGTGCCAGCAGCCAAGGACTAGCGGGGGGGTCGGGTTACGAGCAGTACTTC. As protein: CASSQGLAGGSGYEQYF.

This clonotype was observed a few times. The chain's CDR3 is CSARDRRGRTEAFF. The CDR3 DNA follows: TGCAGTGCTAGAGACCGCAGGGGAAGAACTGAAGCTTTCTTT. This sequence joins TRBV20-1 and TRBJ1-1; TRBD1 is a possible D gene (6 bases). The ends were cut back, 0 bases at V and 5 bases at J, with 13 bases in the middle. Germline CDR1 is DFQATT and CDR2 is SNEGSKA (reference sequence). The CDR3 runs 14 residues.

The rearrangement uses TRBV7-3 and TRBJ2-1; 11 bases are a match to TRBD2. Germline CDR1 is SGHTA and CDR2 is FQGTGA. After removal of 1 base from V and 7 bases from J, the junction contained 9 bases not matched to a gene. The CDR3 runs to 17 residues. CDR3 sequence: CASSLISSGRFGNEQFF. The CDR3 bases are TGTGCCAGCAGCTTAATCTCTAGCGGGAGGTTCGGGAATGAGCAGTTCTTC.